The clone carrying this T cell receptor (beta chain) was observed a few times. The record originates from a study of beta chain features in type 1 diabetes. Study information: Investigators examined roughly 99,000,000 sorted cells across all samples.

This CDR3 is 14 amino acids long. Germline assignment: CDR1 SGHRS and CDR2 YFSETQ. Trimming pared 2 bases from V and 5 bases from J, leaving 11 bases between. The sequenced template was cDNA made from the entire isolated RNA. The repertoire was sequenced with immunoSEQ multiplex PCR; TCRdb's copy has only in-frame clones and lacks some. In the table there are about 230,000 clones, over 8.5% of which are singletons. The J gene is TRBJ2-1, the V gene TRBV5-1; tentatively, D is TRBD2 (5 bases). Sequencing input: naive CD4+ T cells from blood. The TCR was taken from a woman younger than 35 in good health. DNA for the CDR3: TGCGCCAGCAGCTTCGGAGGCCCTAACAATGAGCAGTTCTTC. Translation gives CASSFGGPNNEQFF.